Below, 25 T cell receptor beta chains from the same sample are listed, as sequenced in a study of blood T cell repertoires in COVID-19. Profiling relied on immunoSEQ multiplex PCR, and the TCRdb table lists in-frame clones only, not all of them. The sample contains around 36,000 clones, about four fifths of which appear only once. Sequenced material: peripheral blood. The receptors shown here come from a man older than 75 with active or convalescent COVID-19.

J is TRBJ1-2 and V is TRBV28; D not certain. V was pared by 4 bases and J by 5 bases, with 14 bases between. The CDR3 is made up of 14 amino acids. CDR1 MDHEN and CDR2 SYDVKM come from the germline V gene. The CDR3 DNA reads as TGTGCCAGCAGTTCCCCGGCGGCGGGTTATGGCTACACCTTC. This gives the protein CASSSPAAGYGYTF.

Only a few counts were recorded for this clone. This sequence joins TRBV11-3 and TRBJ1-1, with a possible D match to TRBD1 (6 bases). The V gene lost 4 bases and the J gene lost 4 bases, with 19 bases spanning the gap. The germline gives CDR1 SGHNT, CDR2 YENEEA. The CDR3 spans 16 residues. Here the CDR3 DNA reads TGTGCCAGCAGCTCCGCCAGAGGGGGATACGGCACTGAAGCTTTCTTT. The encoded protein is CASSSARGGYGTEAFF.

Concerning this clone: Its ends do not fully match the called genes, so a read error is possible. The rearrangement uses TRBV9 and TRBJ1-1; maybe TRBD1 (6 bases). The CDR3 loop spans 13 amino acids. Germline assignment: CDR1 SGDLS and CDR2 YYNGEE. CDR3 in amino acids: CTSGKTGNTEAFF. The DNA for the CDR3 is TGTACCAGCGGGAAGACAGGGAACACTGAAGCTTTCTTT.

The chain links TRBV7-9 to TRBJ1-2, with D maybe TRBD1 (6 bases). Trimming pared 1 base from V and 4 bases from J, leaving 16 bases between. The CDR3 extends over 16 amino acids. CDR1 SEHNR and CDR2 FQNEAQ come from the germline V gene (reference sequence). The CDR3 bases are TGTGCCAGCAGCTTAGAAGGGGGTTACGGATTCTATGGCTACACCTTC. Protein product: CASSLEGGYGFYGYTF.

The V call is TRBV6-6, the J call TRBJ1-2; D might be TRBD1 (6 bases). Between the trimmed V and J ends, which lost 7 bases and 2 bases, there was a span of 14 bases. The CDR3 totals 14 residues. Germline V gene sequence: CDR1 MNHNY, CDR2 SVGAGI (reference sequence). The CDR3 here is CASNRQDSNYGYTF. CDR3 coding DNA: TGTGCCAGCAATCGACAGGATTCCAACTATGGCTACACCTTC.

This clone was counted between two and nine times. The V call is TRBV5-1, the J call TRBJ1-6; D is undetermined. The ends were cut back, 1 base at V and 6 bases at J, with 14 bases in the middle. Germline lookup yields CDR1 SGHRS and CDR2 YFSETQ. The CDR3 has 16 residues. The CDR3 DNA reads TGCGCCAGCAGCTTGTTTTCGCGACGGGGTAATTCACCCCTCCACTTT. Translated: CASSLFSRRGNSPLHF.

The chain uses TRBV7-3 and TRBJ2-1, with TRBD1 matching over 9 bases. Trimming took 3 bases from V and 7 from J; bases not matched to a gene: 7. The CDR3 covers 15 residues. Germline CDR1 and CDR2: SGHTA and FQGTGA. The DNA for the CDR3 is TGTGCCAGCAGCTTCCCCGGGACAGGGATAAATGAGCAGTTCTTC. Protein product: CASSFPGTGINEQFF.

The CDR3 loop is CASSRQGVSNQPQHF. The CDR3 DNA reads TGTGCCAGTAGTCGACAGGGAGTGAGCAATCAGCCCCAGCATTTT. The chain couples TRBV19 to TRBJ1-5; TRBD1 matches at 7 bases. Germline lookup yields CDR1 LNHDA and CDR2 SQIVND (reference sequence). This CDR3 region has 15 residues. V gave up 5 bases and J gave up 1 base; unmatched junction bases: 5.

J is TRBJ1-1 and V is TRBV7-9; 9 bases map to TRBD1. In germline, CDR1 is SEHNR, CDR2 FQNEAQ (reference sequence). The CDR3 sequence is 14 residues long. V gave up 4 bases and J gave up 1 base; unmatched junction bases: 1. CDR3 coding DNA: TGTGCCAGCAGCTGGACAGGGGCGAACACTGAAGCTTTCTTT. Its translation is CASSWTGANTEAFF. Full variable domain (rest looked up from reference TRBV7-9 and TRBJ1-1): DTGVSQNPRHKITKRGQNVTFRCDPISEHNRLYWYRQTLGQGPEFLTYFQNEAQLEKSRLLSDRFSAERPKGSFSTLEIQRTEQGDSAMYLCASSWTGANTEAFFGQGTRLTVV.

V is TRBV12-3 or TRBV12-4 and J is TRBJ2-1; D is possibly TRBD1 (5 bases). The CDR3 sequence is 12 residues long. V lost 7 bases to trimming and J lost 5 bases, with 9 bases between them. The DNA of the CDR3 is TGTGCCAGCATGGGGCTCAACAATGAGCAGTTCTTC. Residues: CASMGLNNEQFF.

V gene TRBV28 combines with J gene TRBJ2-1; 11 bases map to TRBD2. The length of the CDR3 is 13 residues. Germline V gene data show CDR1 as MDHEN and CDR2 as SYDVKM. The V and J ends lost 9 bases and 10 bases, in that order; junction bases with no gene match: 8. The CDR3, as DNA: TGTGCCAGTGGTGGGACTAGCGGAACGGAGCAGTTCTTC. It translates to CASGGTSGTEQFF.

Comments on this clone: An end of the junction does not agree with germline; a read error may underlie this. The rearrangement joins TRBV4-1 to TRBJ2-7; D is ambiguous. The CDR3 is 16 residues long. CDR1 is MGHRA and CDR2 is YSYEKL in the germline V gene. The CDR3, as DNA: TGCGCCAGCAGCCGCCAAGATTGGCCCACCTCCGACGAGCAGTACTTC. It is translated as CASSRQDWPTSDEQYF.

The chain links TRBV5-6 to TRBJ2-1; a weak D match, TRBD2 (5 bases). This CDR3 spans 13 amino acids. The V gene's germline CDR1 is SGHDT and CDR2 YYEEEE. Trimming took 2 bases from V and 5 from J, leaving 8 bases between them. CDR3 in DNA: TGTGCCAGCAGCTTCGGAGGAAACAATGAGCAGTTCTTC. This sequence encodes CASSFGGNNEQFF.

The chain employs TRBV15 and TRBJ2-2; 10 bases agree with TRBD2. CDR1 is LNHNV and CDR2 is YYDKDF in the germline V gene (reference sequence). This CDR3 has 17 amino acids. V shed 4 bases and J 6 bases; nucleotides not matched to a gene: 11. CDR3 amino acids: CATSKTRVAGGAGELFF. CDR3 in DNA: TGTGCCACCAGCAAGACCCGGGTAGCGGGAGGTGCCGGGGAGCTGTTTTTT.

This chain links TRBV6-2 or TRBV6-3 with TRBJ2-3; TRBD2 agrees at 8 bases. With V trimmed by 2 bases and J by 1 base, 5 bases remained unmatched. Per germline, CDR1 MNHEY and CDR2 SVGEGT. There are 16 residues in the CDR3. The chain's CDR3 is CASSYPASGRTDTQYF. In DNA form, the CDR3 reads TGTGCCAGCAGTTACCCGGCTAGCGGGCGCACAGATACGCAGTATTTT.

This chain joins TRBV5-5 and TRBJ2-1, with D possibly matching TRBD1 (5 bases). Per the germline V gene, CDR1 is SGHKS and CDR2 is YYEKEE (reference sequence). This CDR3 is 14 amino acids long. V gave up 3 bases and J gave up 1 base, with 8 bases separating them. CDR3 amino acids: CASSSRGSYNEQFF. For the CDR3, the DNA is TGTGCCAGCAGCTCTAGGGGTTCCTACAATGAGCAGTTCTTC. The full variable domain, rest sourced from reference TRBV5-5 and TRBJ2-1, is DAGVTQSPTHLIKTRGQQVTLRCSPISGHKSVSWYQQVLGQGPQFIFQYYEKEERGRGNFPDRFSARQFPNYSSELNVNALLLGDSALYLCASSSRGSYNEQFFGPGTRLTVL.

The chain carries TRBV6-5 and TRBJ2-1; weak D call: TRBD2 (5 bases). Per the germline V gene, CDR1 is MNHEY and CDR2 is SVGAGI. The V and J ends lost 0 bases and 7 bases respectively, with 13 bases between them. The length of the CDR3 is 15 residues. CDR3 protein: CASSYSTGSRNEQFF. Here the CDR3 DNA reads TGTGCCAGCAGTTACTCGACGGGAAGTAGAAATGAGCAGTTCTTC.

Notes on this clone: At one end the junction does not follow the germline gene, possibly because of a read error. The sample contains more than one DNA sequence encoding this CDR3. The chain couples TRBV10-3 to TRBJ2-3, with D tentatively TRBD1 (8 bases). The V gene's germline CDR1 is ENHRY and CDR2 SYGVKD. The CDR3 is 16 amino acids. This CDR3 is CAIGRNGQGGADTQYF. CDR3 in DNA: TGCGCCATCGGGAGGAATGGACAGGGAGGTGCAGATACGCAGTATTTT.

The gene calls are TRBV7-8 and TRBJ2-3; the D gene is possibly TRBD2 (6 bases). Germline CDR1 and CDR2: SGHVS and FQNEAQ. This CDR3 contains 12 residues. Between the trimmed V and J ends, which lost 11 bases and 7 bases, there was a span of 16 bases. CDR3 loop: CASVPGENTQYF. As DNA, the CDR3 is TGTGCCTCCGTTCCGGGAGAGAATACGCAGTATTTT.

The V and J genes are TRBV30 and TRBJ1-4; TRBD1 is a possible D gene (6 bases). V was clipped by 5 bases and J by 7 bases, with 14 bases between them. This CDR3 is 13 amino acids long. Germline V CDR1 and CDR2: GTSNPN, SVGIG (reference sequence). CDR3 in DNA: TGTGCCTGGGCAGGGGCGGGTAGTGAAAAACTGTTTTTT. It codes for CAWAGAGSEKLFF.

J is TRBJ1-5 and V is TRBV5-1, with no clear D. The V gene lost 1 base and the J gene lost 7 bases, with 9 bases spanning the gap. The CDR3 sequence is 13 residues long. Germline-derived CDR1 and CDR2 are SGHRS and YFSETQ. This chain's CDR3 is CASSLIGGQPQHF. In nucleotides, the CDR3 is TGCGCCAGCAGCTTGATTGGCGGACAGCCCCAGCATTTT. Using reference TRBV5-1 and TRBJ1-5 for the parts outside the CDR3, the full variable domain is KAGVTQTPRYLIKTRGQQVTLSCSPISGHRSVSWYQQTPGQGLQFLFEYFSETQRNKGNFPGRFSGRQFSNSRSEMNVSTLELGDSALYLCASSLIGGQPQHFGDGTRLSIL.

The V and J genes are TRBV4-2 and TRBJ2-3, with 11 bases identical to TRBD1. Looked up from germline, CDR1 is LGHNA and CDR2 is YNFKEQ. The V and J ends lost 0 bases and 1 base, in that order; junction bases with no gene match: 3. The CDR3 spans 17 residues. As DNA, the CDR3 is TGTGCCAGCAGCCAAGAGGGGGGACAGGGGGGCACAGATACGCAGTATTTT. It is translated as CASSQEGGQGGTDTQYF.

The chain recombines TRBV15 with TRBJ2-1; 7 nucleotides align to TRBD2. Unmatched junction bases numbered 10, after V lost 5 bases and J lost 0 bases. This CDR3 has 17 amino acids. Germline lookup yields CDR1 LNHNV and CDR2 YYDKDF (reference sequence). The CDR3 loop reads CATSLFGRGSSYNEQFF. CDR3 bases: TGTGCCACCAGCCTTTTTGGGCGCGGGAGCTCCTACAATGAGCAGTTCTTC. Based on the CDR3 plus reference TRBV15 and TRBJ2-1, the full variable domain is DAMVIQNPRYQVTQFGKPVTLSCSQTLNHNVMYWYQQKSSQAPKLLFHYYDKDFNNEADTPDNFQSRRPNTSFCFLDIRSPGLGDTAMYLCATSLFGRGSSYNEQFFGPGTRLTVL.

The chain has TRBV28 and TRBJ1-2, with D tentatively TRBD1 (6 bases). Germline values: CDR1 MDHEN, CDR2 SYDVKM. The CDR3 is 15 amino acids. Trimming pared 2 bases from V and 8 bases from J, leaving 18 bases between. CDR3 amino acids: CASSLISRGGGGYTF. In DNA form, the CDR3 reads TGTGCCAGCAGTTTAATTTCCAGGGGCGGTGGAGGCTACACCTTC.

J is TRBJ1-3 and V is TRBV2; TRBD1 matches at 7 bases. The V gene's germline CDR1 is SNHLY and CDR2 FYNNEI. This CDR3 has 15 amino acids. The V gene end was trimmed by 7 bases and the J gene end by 1 base; junction bases not matched to a gene: 7. Here the CDR3 reads CASTSQTGSGNTIYF. Here the CDR3 DNA reads TGTGCCAGCACCTCGCAGACAGGGTCTGGAAACACCATATATTTT.